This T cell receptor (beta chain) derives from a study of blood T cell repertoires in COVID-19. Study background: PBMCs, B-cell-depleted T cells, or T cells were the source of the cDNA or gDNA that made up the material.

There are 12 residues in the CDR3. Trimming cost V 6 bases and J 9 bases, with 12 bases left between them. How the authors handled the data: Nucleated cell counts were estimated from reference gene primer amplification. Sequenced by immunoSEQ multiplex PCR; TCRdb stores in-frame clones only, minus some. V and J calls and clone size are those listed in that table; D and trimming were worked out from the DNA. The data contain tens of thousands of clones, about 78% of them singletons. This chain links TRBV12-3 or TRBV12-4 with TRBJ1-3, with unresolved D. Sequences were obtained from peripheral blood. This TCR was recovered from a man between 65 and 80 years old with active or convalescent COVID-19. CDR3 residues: CASSRLAGTIYF. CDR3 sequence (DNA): TGTGCCAGCAGCCGACTTGCCGGCACCATATATTTT.